This T cell receptor beta chain was sequenced in a study of graft-versus-host responses after intestinal transplantation. About the study: Recipients got multivisceral, liver-intestinal, or isolated intestinal transplants. Overall study findings and caveats: Detection of GvH clones occurred in recipient marrow, and some had their first appearance in ileum or blood.

V shed 7 bases and J shed 12 bases, with 16 bases lying between them. This CDR3 is built from 12 residues. CDR1 SNHLY and CDR2 FYNNEI come from the germline V gene. To note about this clone: Its antigen is still unknown.

The protocol was immunoSEQ multiplex PCR, while the TCRdb copy is restricted to in-frame clones and leaves out a portion. Found here are 99,000 or so clones, about 90% of them singletons; the top ten hold approximately 0.069%. V and J are TRBV2 and TRBJ2-1; a weak D match, TRBD1 (5 bases). The source is a human donor who was the organ donor for an intestinal transplant. Material: unstimulated CD8+ T cells sorted from spleen or lymph node cells, obtained before transplant. The CDR3 spells CASKVEFQGQFF. CDR3 DNA: TGTGCCAGCAAGGTGGAGTTTCAGGGGCAGTTCTTC.